The entry below describes one TCR beta chain. Its antigen is unidentified. The germline gives CDR1 SEHNR, CDR2 FQNEAQ (reference sequence). V lost 1 base to trimming and J lost 3 bases, with 10 bases between them. The CDR3 loop spans 14 amino acids. This specimen comes from a study of response to subunit inactivated influenza vaccine. Study outcomes and limitations: T cells newly recruited by each seasonal influenza vaccination are few, the authors suggested.

Using its own MiXCR run on the RT-PCR reads, TCRdb lists one record per CDR3 protein. Among 600,000 to 700,000 distinct CDR3 sequences listed, about 14% were seen once. The input for sequencing was PBMCs from blood, taken less than 15 days before vaccination. V is TRBV7-9 and J is TRBJ2-7; possible D gene TRBD1, 6 bases. The TCR comes from a man between 45 and 60 years old who received an inactivated influenza vaccine. The DNA for the CDR3 is TGTGCCAGCAGCTTAGGCTCAGGGGACTACGAGCAGTACTTC. Amino acids: CASSLGSGDYEQYF.